These 2 T cell receptor beta chains were sequenced from one sample in a study of cytomegalovirus exposure and HLA in healthy donors. The repertoire was sequenced with immunoSEQ multiplex PCR; TCRdb's copy has only in-frame clones and lacks some. The sample contains about 330,000 clones, roughly 87% of which appear only once. The sample comprised PBMCs. The receptors were gathered from a woman younger than 45 in good health and CMV-seropositive.

This clone was picked up many times. CDR3 DNA: TGTGCCAGCAGCTTACTAAGTGGAGAGACCCAGTACTTC. It translates to CASSLLSGETQYF. V and J are TRBV7-2 and TRBJ2-5; unclear D gene. Germline loops: CDR1 SGHTA, CDR2 FQGNSA. V lost 2 bases, J lost 4 bases, and 8 bases lay in between. This CDR3 is 13 amino acids long.

This chain uses TRBV5-6 with TRBJ2-7, with 9 nucleotides matching TRBD1. Trimming removed 4 bases from V and 3 bases from J; junction bases left unmatched: 5. CDR1 and CDR2 from the germline V gene are SGHDT and YYEEEE. This CDR3 spans 14 amino acids. DNA for the CDR3: TGTGCCAGCAGCCTAGGACAGGGGAACTACGAGCAGTACTTC. This gives the protein CASSLGQGNYEQYF.